This TCR beta chain was identified during a study of shared clonotypes between healthy human individuals. Study outcomes and limitations: Rarefaction curves obtained for sorted subsets showed sequencing incomplete despite large depth.

Worth noting for this clone: What it binds is not known.

Assay: immunoSEQ multiplex PCR; the TCRdb copy retains only in-frame clones and omits some. Of a few million clones in the sample, approximately 95% are singletons; the top ten hold approximately 0.13%. Trimming pared 2 bases from V and 1 base from J, leaving 12 bases between. This CDR3 is built from 16 residues. CDR1 is SGHRS and CDR2 is YFSETQ in the germline V gene. The rearrangement links TRBV5-1 to TRBJ2-2, with a weak D call TRBD1 (5 bases). The receptor was derived from a man in his late teens or twenties in good health. Material for sequencing was naive CD4+ T cells sorted from blood. As to subset: CD45RA+ positively selected. The CDR3 here is CASSFTGALNTGELFF. The CDR3 DNA sequence: TGCGCCAGCAGCTTTACAGGCGCACTGAACACCGGGGAGCTGTTTTTT. Variable domain in full (rest from reference TRBV5-1 and TRBJ2-2): KAGVTQTPRYLIKTRGQQVTLSCSPISGHRSVSWYQQTPGQGLQFLFEYFSETQRNKGNFPGRFSGRQFSNSRSEMNVSTLELGDSALYLCASSFTGALNTGELFFGEGSRLTVL.